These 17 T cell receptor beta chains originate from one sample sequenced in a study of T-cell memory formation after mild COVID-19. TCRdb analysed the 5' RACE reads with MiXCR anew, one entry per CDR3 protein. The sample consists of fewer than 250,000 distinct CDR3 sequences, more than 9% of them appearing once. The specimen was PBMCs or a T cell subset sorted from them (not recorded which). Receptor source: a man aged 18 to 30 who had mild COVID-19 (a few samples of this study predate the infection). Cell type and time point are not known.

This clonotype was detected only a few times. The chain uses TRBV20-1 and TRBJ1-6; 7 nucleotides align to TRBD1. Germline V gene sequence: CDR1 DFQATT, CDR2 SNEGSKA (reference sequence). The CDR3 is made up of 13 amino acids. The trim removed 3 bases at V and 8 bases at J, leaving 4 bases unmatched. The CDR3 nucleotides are TGCAGTGCTAGTCCGGGACAGCATTCACCCCTCCACTTT. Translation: CSASPGQHSPLHF.

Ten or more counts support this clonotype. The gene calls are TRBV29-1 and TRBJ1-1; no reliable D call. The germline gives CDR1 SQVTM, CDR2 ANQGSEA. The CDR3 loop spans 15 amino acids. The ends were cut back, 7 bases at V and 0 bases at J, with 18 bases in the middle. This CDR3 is CSAMAGWAMNTEAFF. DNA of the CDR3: TGCAGCGCGATGGCGGGGTGGGCCATGAACACTGAAGCTTTCTTT.

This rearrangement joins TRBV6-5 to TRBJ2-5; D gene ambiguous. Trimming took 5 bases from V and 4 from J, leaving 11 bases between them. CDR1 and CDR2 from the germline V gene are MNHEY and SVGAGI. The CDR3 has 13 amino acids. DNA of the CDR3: TGTGCCAGCAGTGTTCGATCGGCAGAGACCCAGTACTTC. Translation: CASSVRSAETQYF.

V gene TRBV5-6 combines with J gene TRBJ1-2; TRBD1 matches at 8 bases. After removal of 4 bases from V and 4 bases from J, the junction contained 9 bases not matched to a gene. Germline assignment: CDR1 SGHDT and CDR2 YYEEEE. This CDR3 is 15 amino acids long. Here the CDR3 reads CASSTGQGSLYGYTF. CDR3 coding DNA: TGTGCCAGCAGCACCGGACAGGGATCCCTCTATGGCTACACCTTC.

The chain's CDR3 is CASSLLAGGQYV. The DNA for the CDR3 is TGTGCCAGCAGTTTGTTGGCAGGGGGGCAGTACGTC. The V and J genes are TRBV27 and TRBJ2-7; 7 bases line up with TRBD1. The V gene end was trimmed by 3 bases and the J gene end by 9 bases; junction bases not matched to a gene: 5. This CDR3 has 12 amino acids. Per germline, CDR1 MNHEY and CDR2 SMNVEV (reference sequence).

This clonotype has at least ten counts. CDR3 in DNA: TGTGCCAGCAGTTTCGCAGGTCAGCCCCAGCATTTT. It specifies CASSFAGQPQHF. This rearrangement joins TRBV28 to TRBJ1-5; D is ambiguous. The CDR3 loop spans 12 amino acids. Germline CDR1 is MDHEN and CDR2 is SYDVKM. The ends were cut back, 3 bases at V and 6 bases at J, with 6 bases in the middle.

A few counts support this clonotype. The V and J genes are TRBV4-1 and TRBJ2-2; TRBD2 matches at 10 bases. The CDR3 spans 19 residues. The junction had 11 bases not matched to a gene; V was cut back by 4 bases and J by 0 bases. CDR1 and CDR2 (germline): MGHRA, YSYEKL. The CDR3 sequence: CASSRSPLAGAANTGELFF. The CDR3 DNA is TGCGCCAGCAGCCGATCCCCGCTAGCGGGGGCCGCGAACACCGGGGAGCTGTTTTTT.

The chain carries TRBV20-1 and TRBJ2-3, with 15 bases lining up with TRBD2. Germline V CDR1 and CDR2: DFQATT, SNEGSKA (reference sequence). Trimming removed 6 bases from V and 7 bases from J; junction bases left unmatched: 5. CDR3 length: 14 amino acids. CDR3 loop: CSARTSGGANTQYF. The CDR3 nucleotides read TGCAGTGCCCGGACTAGCGGGGGGGCAAATACGCAGTATTTT.

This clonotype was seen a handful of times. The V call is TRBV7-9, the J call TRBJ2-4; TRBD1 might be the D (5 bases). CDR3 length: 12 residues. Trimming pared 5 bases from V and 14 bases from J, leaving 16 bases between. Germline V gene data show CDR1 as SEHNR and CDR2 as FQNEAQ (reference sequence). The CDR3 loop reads CASSQYQGVKYF. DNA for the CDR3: TGTGCCAGCAGCCAATACCAGGGTGTTAAGTACTTC.

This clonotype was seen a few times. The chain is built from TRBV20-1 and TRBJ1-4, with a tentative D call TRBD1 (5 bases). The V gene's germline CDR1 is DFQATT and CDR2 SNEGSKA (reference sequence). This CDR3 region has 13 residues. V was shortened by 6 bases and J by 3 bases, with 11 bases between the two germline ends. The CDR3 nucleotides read TGCAGTGCCCCAGGGTATGCTAATGAAAAACTGTTTTTT. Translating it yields CSAPGYANEKLFF.

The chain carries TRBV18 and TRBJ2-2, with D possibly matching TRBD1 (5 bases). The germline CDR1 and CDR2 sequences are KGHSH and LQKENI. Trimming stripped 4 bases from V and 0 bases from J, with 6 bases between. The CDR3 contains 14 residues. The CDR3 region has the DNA TGTGCCAGCTCACGACAGCCGAACACCGGGGAGCTGTTTTTT. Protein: CASSRQPNTGELFF.

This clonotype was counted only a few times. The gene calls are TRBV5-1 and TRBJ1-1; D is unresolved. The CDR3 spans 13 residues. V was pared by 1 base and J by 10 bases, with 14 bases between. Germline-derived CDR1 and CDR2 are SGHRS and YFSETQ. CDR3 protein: CASSLSGNPVAFF. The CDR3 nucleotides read TGCGCCAGCAGCTTGAGTGGGAACCCCGTAGCTTTCTTT.

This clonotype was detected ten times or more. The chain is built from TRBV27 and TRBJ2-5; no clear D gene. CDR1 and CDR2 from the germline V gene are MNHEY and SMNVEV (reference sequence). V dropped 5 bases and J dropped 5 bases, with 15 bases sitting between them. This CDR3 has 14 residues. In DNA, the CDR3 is TGTGCCAGCAGTGCGTGGTTGGGAAGGGAGACCCAGTACTTC. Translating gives CASSAWLGRETQYF.

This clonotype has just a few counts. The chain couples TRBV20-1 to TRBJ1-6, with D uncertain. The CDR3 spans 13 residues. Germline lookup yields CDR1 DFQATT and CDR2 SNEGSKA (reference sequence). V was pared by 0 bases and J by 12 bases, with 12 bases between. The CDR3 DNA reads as TGCAGTGCTAGAGAAGGGTTAATTCAACCCCTCCACTTT. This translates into CSAREGLIQPLHF.

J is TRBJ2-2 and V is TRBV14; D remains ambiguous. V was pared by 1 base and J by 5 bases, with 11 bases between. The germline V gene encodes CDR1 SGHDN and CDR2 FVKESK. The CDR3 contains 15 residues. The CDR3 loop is CASSQALTPTGELFF. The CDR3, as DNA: TGTGCCAGCAGCCAAGCCCTAACCCCAACCGGGGAGCTGTTTTTT.

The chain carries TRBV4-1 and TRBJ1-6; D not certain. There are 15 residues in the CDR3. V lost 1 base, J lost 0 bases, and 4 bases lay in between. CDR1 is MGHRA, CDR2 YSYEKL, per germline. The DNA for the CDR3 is TGCGCCAGCAGCCAAGGCAGCTCCTATAATTCACCCCTCCACTTT. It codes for CASSQGSSYNSPLHF.

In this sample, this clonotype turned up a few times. The CDR3 loop reads CSVLRLAGASREAQYF. The CDR3 DNA is TGCAGCGTTTTAAGACTAGCGGGGGCCAGCAGGGAGGCCCAGTACTTC. The V and J genes are TRBV29-1 and TRBJ2-5, with TRBD2 matching over 12 bases. Germline-derived CDR1 and CDR2 are SQVTM and ANQGSEA. The CDR3 spans 16 residues. After removal of 5 bases from V and 9 bases from J, the junction contained 16 bases not matched to a gene.